These 21 T cell receptor beta chains share one sample of origin, sequenced in a study of shared clonotypes between healthy human individuals. The protocol was immunoSEQ multiplex PCR, while the TCRdb copy is restricted to in-frame clones and leaves out a portion. Of 2 million to 2.5 million clones in the sample, less than 95% were seen once. Sequenced material: naive CD4+ T cells from PBMCs. Specified subset: CD45RA+ positively selected. These receptors were collected from a man aged 18 to 30 in good health. Some clones in this sample may be carry-over from other donors' samples.

The CDR3 protein is CASRSRETQYF. In nucleotides, the CDR3 is TGTGCCAGCAGGTCGCGGGAGACCCAGTACTTC. The chain employs TRBV11-2 and TRBJ2-5; D is ambiguous. Germline V gene data show CDR1 as SGHAT and CDR2 as FQNNGV. The CDR3 loop spans 11 amino acids. V was trimmed by 6 bases and J by 5 bases, leaving 7 bases between them.

The chain is built from TRBV4-3 and TRBJ1-1; D gene ambiguous. Germline V CDR1 and CDR2: LGHNA, YSLEER. Trimming removed 6 bases at V and 1 base at J, with 18 bases between. There are 16 residues in the CDR3. This chain's CDR3 is CASSPRSSPKNTEAFF. The CDR3 nucleotides are TGCGCCAGCAGTCCAAGGTCTTCACCGAAGAACACTGAAGCTTTCTTT.

The chain has TRBV5-1 and TRBJ1-4; maybe TRBD1 (5 bases). V was pared by 2 bases and J by 1 base, with 12 bases between. There are 16 residues in the CDR3. Germline assignment: CDR1 SGHRS and CDR2 YFSETQ. CDR3: CASSFQGTETNEKLFF. The CDR3 nucleotides read TGCGCCAGCAGCTTCCAGGGTACCGAAACTAATGAAAAACTGTTTTTT.

This clone occurred once. The same CDR3 arises from other DNA sequences in this sample as well. The J gene is TRBJ2-7, the V gene TRBV5-1; D gene unclear. The V end lost 0 bases, the J end lost 4 bases, and 8 bases lay between the germline ends. The CDR3 is made up of 13 amino acids. Germline loops: CDR1 SGHRS, CDR2 YFSETQ. CDR3 nucleotides: TGCGCCAGCAGCTTGGCCTCCTCGTACGAGCAGTACTTC. It specifies CASSLASSYEQYF.

The chain uses TRBV7-3 and TRBJ2-5; 7 bases are a match to TRBD1. The CDR3 runs 15 residues. CDR1 and CDR2 (germline): SGHTA, FQGTGA. V lost 0 bases and J lost 1; bases outside the gene matches: 2. The CDR3 sequence: CASSLTGTVQETQYF. The CDR3 DNA sequence: TGTGCCAGCAGCTTAACCGGGACAGTCCAAGAGACCCAGTACTTC.

The chain carries TRBV5-1 and TRBJ1-1; perhaps TRBD1 as D (6 bases). The CDR3 extends over 16 amino acids. Trimming took 3 bases from V and 3 from J, leaving 18 bases between them. The germline CDR1 and CDR2 sequences are SGHRS and YFSETQ. CDR3 coding DNA: TGCGCCAGCAGCTCTCTACCAACAGGGATGGACACTGAAGCTTTCTTT. Protein product: CASSSLPTGMDTEAFF.

The chain recombines TRBV28 with TRBJ2-7, with 7 bases fitting TRBD1. The CDR3 has 15 residues. Germline values: CDR1 MDHEN, CDR2 SYDVKM. The J segment lost 5 bases and the V segment lost 6 bases, leaving 13 bases of the junction unmatched. The CDR3 here is CASSLTGASLHEQYF. The CDR3 nucleotides read TGTGCCAGCAGCCTTACAGGGGCCTCCCTTCACGAGCAGTACTTC.

This clone was counted a single time. The gene calls are TRBV29-1 and TRBJ2-2; 9 bases map to TRBD2. CDR3 length: 17 residues. CDR1 is SQVTM, CDR2 ANQGSEA, per germline. V trimming: 4 bases; J trimming: 1 base; junction bases outside the gene matches: 10. CDR3 in amino acids: CSVAGTSREGNTGELFF. The CDR3 bases are TGCAGCGTTGCCGGGACTAGCAGGGAGGGGAACACCGGGGAGCTGTTTTTT.

The chain links TRBV29-1 to TRBJ2-3; D perhaps matches TRBD2 (5 bases). There are 13 residues in the CDR3. Trimming pared 7 bases from V and 6 bases from J, leaving 17 bases between. From germline, CDR1 is SQVTM and CDR2 ANQGSEA. CDR3 residues: CSAPPDAGDTQYF. The CDR3 nucleotides are TGCAGCGCGCCCCCCGACGCGGGCGATACGCAGTATTTT.

This clone was seen a few times. J is TRBJ2-5 and V is TRBV6-5; 11 nucleotides agree with TRBD1. There are 13 residues in the CDR3. In germline, CDR1 is MNHEY, CDR2 SVGAGI. Trimming cost V 6 bases and J 5 bases; bases outside gene matches: 2. CDR3 region: CASRDRGRETQYF. DNA of the CDR3: TGTGCCAGCAGGGACAGGGGGCGGGAGACCCAGTACTTC.

The chain carries TRBV10-2 and TRBJ1-2, with D possibly TRBD1 on 5 matching bases. Trimming pared 6 bases from V and 6 bases from J, leaving 11 bases between. The germline CDR1 and CDR2 sequences are WSHSY and SAAADI. The CDR3 consists of 12 residues. In DNA, the CDR3 is TGCGCCAGCAGAGCAGGGCCTAATGGCTACACCTTC. Translating it yields CASRAGPNGYTF.

J is TRBJ2-1 and V is TRBV11-2; 9 bases fit TRBD2. Unmatched junction bases numbered 15, after V lost 3 bases and J lost 6 bases. The CDR3 loop spans 18 amino acids. Germline V gene sequence: CDR1 SGHAT, CDR2 FQNNGV. The CDR3 DNA reads TGTGCCAGCAGCTTTCTGGTACCGGGACTAGCCTCGGTCAATGAGCAGTTCTTC. Translating gives CASSFLVPGLASVNEQFF.

This clone was recorded once. The V gene is TRBV7-8, the J gene TRBJ2-7; 13 nucleotides align to TRBD2. The CDR3 is 15 amino acids. V lost 5 bases, J lost 5 bases, and 6 bases stayed unmatched. Germline values: CDR1 SGHVS, CDR2 FQNEAQ. CDR3 protein: CASSRTSGRANEQYF. The CDR3 DNA is TGTGCCAGCAGCCGAACTAGCGGGAGGGCGAACGAGCAGTACTTC.

Comment on this clone: The same CDR3 also results from other DNA sequences found in this sample. V and J are TRBV5-1 and TRBJ1-1; 8 positions match TRBD1. Germline V gene lookup returns CDR1 SGHRS and CDR2 YFSETQ. V was pared by 2 bases and J by 0 bases, with 3 bases of the junction left unmatched. The CDR3 runs to 15 residues. The DNA of the CDR3 is TGCGCCAGCAGCTTACAGGGGGTCATGAACACTGAAGCTTTCTTT. Encoded protein: CASSLQGVMNTEAFF.

A few counts support this clone. The chain recombines TRBV5-1 with TRBJ2-5; the D is unclear. The CDR3 length is 12 residues. Per the germline V gene, CDR1 is SGHRS and CDR2 is YFSETQ. V was shortened by 2 bases and J by 5 bases, with 7 bases between the two germline ends. The CDR3 sequence: CASSFLLETQYF. The CDR3 DNA is TGCGCCAGCAGCTTCTTGCTGGAGACCCAGTACTTC.

The J gene is TRBJ1-3, the V gene TRBV27; no clear D gene. With 0 bases removed from V and 1 base from J, the gap between germline ends came to 13 bases. Germline V gene data show CDR1 as MNHEY and CDR2 as SMNVEV (reference sequence). The CDR3 contains 17 residues. The CDR3 reads CASSLSPSRESGNTIYF. The CDR3 DNA sequence: TGTGCCAGCAGTTTATCCCCCTCGAGGGAATCTGGAAACACCATATATTTT.

The chain couples TRBV18 to TRBJ2-7, with 10 nucleotides matching TRBD1. Looked up from germline, CDR1 is KGHSH and CDR2 is LQKENI. The CDR3 sequence is 14 residues long. The ends lost 8 bases at V and 5 bases at J; junction bases unmatched: 9. In DNA, the CDR3 is TGTGCCAGCCACACCGGGACAGGGGCCGACGAGCAGTACTTC. Protein product: CASHTGTGADEQYF.

This chain uses TRBV10-3 with TRBJ2-1; a weak D match, TRBD2 (5 bases). The V gene's germline CDR1 is ENHRY and CDR2 SYGVKD. The CDR3 has 16 residues. V shed 0 bases and J shed 5 bases, with 14 bases lying between them. The CDR3 loop is CAISESGGSLNNEQFF. The CDR3, as DNA: TGTGCCATCAGTGAGTCGGGCGGGTCCTTGAACAATGAGCAGTTCTTC.

Details on this clone: This sample also contains other DNA sequences that code for the same CDR3. J is TRBJ1-5 and V is TRBV19; the D is unclear. This CDR3 is 15 amino acids long. V was cut by 1 base and J by 4 bases, with 11 bases left in between. Per germline, CDR1 LNHDA and CDR2 SQIVND (reference sequence). CDR3 sequence reads: CASSIVGKGNQPQHF. In nucleotides, the CDR3 is TGTGCCAGTAGTATAGTGGGGAAAGGAAATCAGCCCCAGCATTTT.

V is TRBV4-2 and J is TRBJ2-3; 8 nucleotides match TRBD2. V shed 3 bases and J 0 bases; nucleotides not matched to a gene: 17. Germline loops: CDR1 LGHNA, CDR2 YNFKEQ. CDR3 length equals 20 residues. As DNA, the CDR3 is TGTGCCAGCAGCCAGTTACGAAGCCCCCGGGAGGGAGCTAGCACAGATACGCAGTATTTT. Translated, it gives CASSQLRSPREGASTDTQYF.

The chain links TRBV21-1 to TRBJ2-1; TRBD2 is taken as the D call from the table, unchecked against the DNA. TRBV21-1 constitutes a pseudogene. This CDR3 spans 14 amino acids. CDR3 in DNA: TGTGCCAGCAGCAGAAGCGGGAGTTGGGATGAGCAGTTCTTC. Amino acids: CASSRSGSWDEQFF.